The clone carrying this T cell receptor (beta chain) has more than one count but fewer than ten. Libraries were prepared by immunoSEQ multiplex PCR; TCRdb keeps only in-frame clonotypes and omits some of them. The data contain fewer than 110,000 clones, approximately 86% of them seen just once; the ten biggest clones take up 3% to 3.5%. The record originates from a study of blood T cell repertoires in COVID-19. The CDR3 contains 15 residues. The germline gives CDR1 MDHEN, CDR2 SYDVKM. The ends were cut back, 5 bases at V and 9 bases at J, with 20 bases in the middle. Sample: peripheral blood. The chain combines TRBV28 with TRBJ1-5; D not certain. The source of this sequence is a human donor in a cohort sampled during active COVID-19. CDR3 coding DNA: TGTGCCAGCAGTCCGTCAGACACGGCGAAGTTGCCCCAGCATTTT. Translation: CASSPSDTAKLPQHF.